The sequence of this T cell receptor beta chain was determined in a study of T cell responses to AZD1222 COVID-19 vaccine. Study-level points and caveats: Repertoires were obtained only post-peak T cell response. It was only a handful of AZD1222 recipients who were seropositive at baseline. In a largely white British group with more females than males, clonal diversity was possibly underestimated. Targeting of unmutated variant regions was reportedly seen in nearly half of spike-specific TCRs.

This clone came up once. What it binds is unknown. V lost 3 bases and J 0 bases, leaving 9 bases between the germline ends. Germline V CDR1 and CDR2: SGHDN, FVKESK. The CDR3 contains 15 residues. Here immunoSEQ multiplex PCR was the method, and the copy in TCRdb shows in-frame clones only, minus some. Of around 160,000 clones in the sample, about 93% are singletons; the top ten hold 2.5% to 3%. Source: peripheral blood, taken on day 0 of MenACWY control vaccination. The sequence was collected from an adult in good health. The V gene is TRBV14, the J gene TRBJ1-3; D may be TRBD1 (6 bases). DNA of the CDR3: TGTGCCAGCAGCCATTCAGGGGTCTCTGGAAACACCATATATTTT. This codes for CASSHSGVSGNTIYF.